This entry features one TCR beta chain sequence. The sample is drawn from a study of blood T cell repertoires in COVID-19. Overall study context: There were acute and convalescent COVID-19 samples, and they came from the United States, Italy and Spain. Nucleic acid was either cDNA or gDNA, and it came from T cells, B-cell-depleted T cells, or PBMCs.

Original analysis: It was from reference gene primer amplification that nucleated cell counts were estimated. Profiled with immunoSEQ multiplex PCR; TCRdb holds only in-frame clones, not every one. V, J and clone size were drawn from that table, and D and trimming were deduced from the DNA. Of approximately 180,000 clones in the sample, about four fifths are singletons; the top ten hold almost 8.5%. With 6 bases clipped from V and 7 bases from J, the junction kept 1 base outside the gene matches. Germline CDR1 reads MGHDK; CDR2 reads SYGVNS. The CDR3 extends over 11 amino acids. Sequenced input: peripheral blood. The sequence was obtained from a woman aged 70 to 79 with acute or convalescent COVID-19. The rearrangement uses TRBV25-1 and TRBJ2-3; 7 nucleotides match TRBD2. CDR3 bases: TGTGCCAGCAGGGGGGGGAATACGCAGTATTTT. This translates into CASRGGNTQYF. Using reference TRBV25-1 and TRBJ2-3 for the parts outside the CDR3, the full variable domain is EADIYQTPRYLVIGTGKKITLECSQTMGHDKMYWYQQDPGMELHLIHYSYGVNSTEKGDLSSESTVSRIRTEHFPLTLESARPSHTSQYLCASRGGNTQYFGPGTRLTVL.